Listed below are T cell receptor beta chains from one sample, sequenced in a study of T cell responses to AZD1222 COVID-19 vaccine. Clones were sequenced by immunoSEQ multiplex PCR, and TCRdb holds only the in-frame ones, with some missing. The data show roughly 150,000 clones, with approximately 84% seen just once and 4.1% held by the top ten. Specimen: peripheral blood, collected on day 0 of AZD1222 vaccination. The receptors shown here come from an adult in good health. The CDR3 runs from the conserved cysteine through the conserved F or W. D genes are given only for firm matches.

TRBD1	TRBJ1-5	TRBV19	14	CASSPGTGYQPQHF
-	TRBJ1-2	TRBV5-6	12	CASSLLSYGYTF
TRBD2	TRBJ2-3	TRBV5-1	15	CASSLRGVGTDTQYF
TRBD1	TRBJ1-4	TRBV7-6	14	CASSYGQGGEKLFF
-	TRBJ2-5	TRBV12-3/TRBV12-4	13	CASSLGPQETQYF
-	TRBJ2-7	TRBV27	17	CASSLWGGAGAGLGQYF
TRBD2	TRBJ2-3	TRBV3-1/TRBV3-2	17	CASSRTSGGTSTDTQYF
-	TRBJ1-3	TRBV9	17	CASSPIAYRSSGNTIYF
TRBD1	TRBJ2-7	TRBV28	17	CASSTDRGPRLGYEQYF
-	TRBJ1-1	TRBV27	18	CASSLSGSPYLKNTEAFF
TRBD2	TRBJ2-7	TRBV18	16	CASSLRLAGALNEQYF
-	TRBJ2-2	TRBV18	15	CASSPGRGNTGELFF
-	TRBJ1-1	TRBV29-1	14	CSVEGLRENTEAFF
-	TRBJ1-1	TRBV6-1	13	CASSDPRAGRAFF
TRBD1	TRBJ2-1	TRBV10-1	16	CASSDRGQGRNNEQFF
-	TRBJ1-1	TRBV10-3	13	CAISGTQNTEAFF
TRBD1	TRBJ1-6	TRBV30	15	CAWREQGGTSSPLHF
-	TRBJ2-1	TRBV19	16	CASSTHPGDSYNEQFF
TRBD1	TRBJ1-2	TRBV9	13	CASSSRQGHGYTF
-	TRBJ2-2	TRBV25-1	13	CASRTVNTGELFF
-	TRBJ1-1	TRBV27	12	CASSLPGGEAFF
-	TRBJ1-5	TRBV27	16	CASSLYGRINNQPQHF
-	TRBJ2-5	TRBV29-1	13	CSVAGRVSETQYF
TRBD1	TRBJ1-1	TRBV11-2	15	CASSLRGTDYTEAFF
-	TRBJ1-3	TRBV9	14	CASSIRDSGNTIYF
-	TRBJ1-1	TRBV5-1	14	CASSLDSMNTEAFF
-	TRBJ1-6	TRBV9	15	CASSVEQGHNSPLHF
TRBD2	TRBJ2-5	TRBV6-5	14	CASSPTSGQETQYF
TRBD1	TRBJ2-7	TRBV30	13	CAWGTVRSYEQYF
-	TRBJ1-1	TRBV5-1	14	CASSLTMRITEAFF
-	TRBJ2-1	TRBV29-1	14	CSARARDPGDEQFF
TRBD2	TRBJ2-7	TRBV9	15	CASSVGSGGAHEQYF
-	TRBJ1-2	TRBV27	14	CASSLGIGPYGYTF